This T cell receptor (beta chain) was observed in a study of T cell clonotyping in hematopoietic cell transplantation (dated by TCRdb to about 2021). Background for the entire study: A total of some 130 blood samples were collected in the study from approximately 34 consecutive transplant recipients and their related donors. Recruitment of patients ran from late 2015 to January 2017, and follow-up continued until late 2020 or until death. What the study reported, not specific to this receptor: Recipient TCR diversity fell after transplant, with pathologically expanded clonotypes rising progressively from day 30 to day 180. Just a small fraction of recipient repertoires overlapped with donor repertoires, and more than 97% appeared de novo at the given depth. Inverse Simpson Index values from donors and from recipients before transplant predicted broader TCR repertoire diversity after transplant. The sample size was limited and the cells went unsorted, which meant the CD4 and CD8 repertoire contributions could not be told apart.

This clone showed up just a few times. Its antigen target is currently unknown. No base-level quality is on record; no much larger clone is a single base apart. This sample's time point label indicates: 180 days after allo-HCT. Recipient blood was collected about 28 days before transplant and at days 30, 100 and 180 after transplant. Using Nuclei Lysis Solution, genomic DNA was extracted from unfractionated peripheral blood mononuclear cells that were either fresh or cryopreserved. The immunoSEQ assay, a bias-controlled multiplex PCR with V- and J-specific primers, was used to amplify TCR beta CDR3 regions from genomic DNA. A second PCR step added a proprietary barcode and Illumina adapter sequences to the CDR3 amplicons. CDR3 libraries were sequenced on an Illumina MiSeq instrument. For the original study's pipeline: immunoSEQ Analyzer 3.0 was used for export and quality control, with R Bioconductor and Immunarch used for downstream analyses. Repertoire metrics were calculated using only productive rearrangements within the normalized downsampled data set. In the normalized cohort, clonotypes with more than 5 templates were defined as pathologically expanded. The Inverse Simpson Index was used to measure repertoire diversity. To capture all clonotypes, the CMV-specificity analyses were run on the non-normalized data set. Here the immuneACCESS table is served through TCRdb, limited to in-frame sequences with V and J called. Missing clones are a known gap in these copies; in checked studies unresolved V genes cover under half, and the rest lacks a known reason. That table furnishes V, J and clone size, whereas the DNA furnished D and trimming. Within this sample are about 9,400 clones, with about 80% of them counted one time only. Together, the top ten hold 16% of the sample.

From the germline V gene (reference sequence), CDR1 is LNHDA and CDR2 is SQIVND. Reading from cysteine to phenylalanine, the CDR3 counts 12 amino acids. The entry retains the CDR3 DNA only, 36 bases that are in frame from base 1. Trimming costs V 6 bases and J 12 bases, and their ends lie 17 bases apart. This receptor chain uses TRBV19 and TRBJ1-1; too little of a D gene remains to name it. This sample comprised PBMCs, obtained 180 days after allogeneic stem cell transplant. This TCR derives from a male patient between 40 and 49 years old who had an allogeneic stem cell transplant from a related donor, so the T cells may come from the graft donor. Some clones in this sample may be carry-over from other donors' samples. In nucleotide form, the sequence is TGTGCCAGTAGATCAGGAGCCCTGGGAACTTTCTTT. This is translated as CASRSGALGTFF.